These T cell receptor beta chains were read from a single sample in a study of blood T cell repertoires in COVID-19. The table came from immunoSEQ multiplex PCR; TCRdb's copy has only in-frame clones and leaves some out. The table lists approximately 200,000 clones, about 90% of them singletons. Sequenced sample: peripheral blood. These receptors were collected from a man aged 40-49 years with active or convalescent COVID-19. The CDR3 runs from the conserved cysteine through the conserved F or W. Fields, in order: J gene, V gene, D gene, CDR3 protein. The D gene is left open where the match is weak.

TRBJ2-7 | TRBV11-2 | TRBD2 | CASSSLAGNPYEQYF
TRBJ1-1 | TRBV5-1 | NA | CASLRGAGSTEAFF
TRBJ2-2 | TRBV4-2 | NA | CASSRETVGPQSPGELFF
TRBJ2-7 | TRBV6-5 | NA | CASSISPDSYEQYF
TRBJ2-3 | TRBV2 | TRBD2 | CASFVGGTDTQYF
TRBJ1-3 | TRBV30 | NA | CAWNRENGNTIYF
TRBJ1-1 | TRBV18 | TRBD1 | CASSPDRETEAFF
TRBJ2-7 | TRBV7-2 | NA | CASSSGLLTYEQYF
TRBJ1-4 | TRBV19 | TRBD1 | CARGDRAYSLSTNEKLFF
TRBJ1-1 | TRBV5-1 | TRBD1 | CASNPGQLTMNTEAFF
TRBJ2-7 | TRBV14 | NA | CASSQTVSLDSYEQYF
TRBJ2-3 | TRBV5-1 | TRBD2 | CASSLALAGADTQYF
TRBJ1-5 | TRBV19 | NA | CASSAPLYSNQPQHF
TRBJ2-7 | TRBV15 | NA | CATSRAGQNYEQYF
TRBJ1-4 | TRBV10-2 | NA | CASPHELETNEKLFF
TRBJ2-2 | TRBV18 | NA | CASSPQGPATGELFF
TRBJ1-3 | TRBV7-9 | NA | CASSSNHRDSSGNTIYF
TRBJ2-1 | TRBV4-2 | TRBD2 | CASSQGTGLAGSNEQFF
TRBJ1-4 | TRBV9 | TRBD1 | CASSVEEGARTNEKLFF
TRBJ2-1 | TRBV9 | NA | CASSVELYNEQFF
TRBJ1-2 | TRBV27 | TRBD1 | CASSFGTGGDYGYTF
TRBJ1-3 | TRBV4-1 | NA | CASSPSGGVFSGNTIYF
TRBJ1-1 | TRBV27 | TRBD1 | CASTQTGAAEAFF
TRBJ1-5 | TRBV30 | TRBD1 | CAWSRRYRGPNSNQPQHF
TRBJ1-1 | TRBV7-3 | NA | CASSPSGVTEAFF
TRBJ1-1 | TRBV7-9 | NA | CASSFHQGLNTEAFF
TRBJ2-7 | TRBV5-1 | TRBD2 | CASSSGTSGIPYEQYF
TRBJ1-2 | TRBV19 | NA | CASSYGGARYGYTF
TRBJ1-5 | TRBV5-1 | TRBD1 | CASSLGTGDSNQPQHF
TRBJ2-7 | TRBV25-1 | TRBD2 | CASSTQAGRGEQYF
TRBJ1-4 | TRBV19 | NA | CASSMQGGEKLFF
TRBJ1-4 | TRBV7-9 | TRBD1 | CASSLGDRGSNEKLFF
TRBJ1-4 | TRBV9 | NA | CASSTRGTGDEKLFF
TRBJ2-3 | TRBV5-1 | NA | CASSLASRDTQYF
TRBJ1-3 | TRBV28 | NA | CASSPSLGTTTSGNTIYF
TRBJ1-3 | TRBV5-1 | TRBD1 | CASSLGGQWENTIYF
TRBJ2-1 | TRBV19 | NA | CASSSQGLNEQFF
TRBJ2-1 | TRBV6-5 | TRBD2 | CASSQRTSPRNEQFF
TRBJ1-5 | TRBV19 | NA | CASSSYGGIGDQPQHF
TRBJ2-1 | TRBV4-1 | NA | CASSHVGLFSSYNEQFF
TRBJ2-7 | TRBV7-2 | NA | CASSATGTYEQYF
TRBJ1-1 | TRBV5-1 | TRBD1 | CASSSREGQGATEAFF
TRBJ1-5 | TRBV6-5 | NA | CASSYSGGSNQPQHF
TRBJ2-1 | TRBV9 | TRBD1 | CASSPWGTGNYNEQFF
TRBJ1-2 | TRBV6-4 | NA | CASSVDGGRKDYGYTF
TRBJ1-1 | TRBV10-3 | NA | CAISEGQNTEAFF
TRBJ1-5 | TRBV2 | NA | CASSEVGGLQPQHF
TRBJ1-5 | TRBV5-6 | NA | CASSLGTVSNQPQHF
TRBJ1-2 | TRBV19 | TRBD1 | CATGQGARYGYTF
TRBJ1-3 | TRBV9 | NA | CASSVDSYSGNTIYF
TRBJ1-6 | TRBV15 | TRBD1 | CATSRDGDRVSPLHF
TRBJ1-5 | TRBV6-5 | TRBD1 | CASSSKTGGIGQPQHF
TRBJ1-6 | TRBV5-1 | TRBD1 | CASSFDREDSPLHF